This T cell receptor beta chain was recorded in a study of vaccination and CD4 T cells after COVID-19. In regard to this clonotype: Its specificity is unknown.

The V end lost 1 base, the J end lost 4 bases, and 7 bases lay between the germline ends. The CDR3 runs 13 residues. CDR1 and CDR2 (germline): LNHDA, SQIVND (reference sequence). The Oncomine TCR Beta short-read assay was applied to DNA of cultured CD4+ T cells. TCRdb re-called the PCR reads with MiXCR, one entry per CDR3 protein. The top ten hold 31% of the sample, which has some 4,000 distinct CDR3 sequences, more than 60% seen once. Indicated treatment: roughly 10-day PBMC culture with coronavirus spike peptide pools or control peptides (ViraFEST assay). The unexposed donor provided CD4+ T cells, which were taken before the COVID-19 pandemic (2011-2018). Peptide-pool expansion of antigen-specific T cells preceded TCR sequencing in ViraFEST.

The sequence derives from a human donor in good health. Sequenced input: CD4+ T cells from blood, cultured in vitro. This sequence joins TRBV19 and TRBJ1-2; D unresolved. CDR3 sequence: CASSIGTSYGYTF. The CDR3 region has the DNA TGTGCCAGTAGTATAGGAACCAGCTATGGCTACACCTTC.